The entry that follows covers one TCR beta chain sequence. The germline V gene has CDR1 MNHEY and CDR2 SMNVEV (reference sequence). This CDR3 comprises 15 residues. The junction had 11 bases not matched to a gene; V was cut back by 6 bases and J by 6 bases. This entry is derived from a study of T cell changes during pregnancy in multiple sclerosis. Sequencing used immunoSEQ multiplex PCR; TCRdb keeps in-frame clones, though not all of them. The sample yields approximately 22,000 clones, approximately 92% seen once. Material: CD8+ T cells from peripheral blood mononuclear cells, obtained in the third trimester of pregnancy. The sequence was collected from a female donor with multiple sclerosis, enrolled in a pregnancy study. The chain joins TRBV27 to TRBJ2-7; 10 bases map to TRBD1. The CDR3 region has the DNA TGTGCCAGCAGCCGATGGGGGACAGGGGTGGGCGAGCAGTACTTC. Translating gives CASSRWGTGVGEQYF.